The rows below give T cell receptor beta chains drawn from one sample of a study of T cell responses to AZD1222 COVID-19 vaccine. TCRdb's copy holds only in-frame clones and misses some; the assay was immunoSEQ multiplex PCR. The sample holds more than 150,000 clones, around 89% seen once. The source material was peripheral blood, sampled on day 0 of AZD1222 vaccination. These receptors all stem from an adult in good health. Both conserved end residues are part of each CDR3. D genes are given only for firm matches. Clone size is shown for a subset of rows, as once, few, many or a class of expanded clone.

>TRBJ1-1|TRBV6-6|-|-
CASRERGMSTEAFF
TGTGCCAGCAGAGAAAGGGGCATGAGCACTGAAGCTTTCTTT
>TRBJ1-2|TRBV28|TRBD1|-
CASTPGQGGYTF
TGTGCCAGCACACCGGGACAGGGAGGCTACACCTTC
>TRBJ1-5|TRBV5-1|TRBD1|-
CASSRDRNQPQHF
TGCGCCAGCAGCCGGGACAGAAATCAGCCCCAGCATTTT
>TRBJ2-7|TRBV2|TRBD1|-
CASSKLTGVSSYEQYF
TGTGCCAGCAGTAAATTGACAGGGGTTAGCTCCTACGAGCAGTACTTC
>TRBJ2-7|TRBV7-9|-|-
CASIQTPSGDEQYF
TGTGCCAGCATCCAAACCCCCAGTGGCGACGAGCAGTACTTC
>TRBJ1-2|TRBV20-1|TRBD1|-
CSASRGQGANYGYTF
TGCAGTGCTAGTCGAGGACAGGGGGCTAACTATGGCTACACCTTC
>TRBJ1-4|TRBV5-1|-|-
CVSSPDPQMGPLFF
TGCGTCAGCAGCCCCGACCCCCAAATGGGGCCACTGTTTTTT
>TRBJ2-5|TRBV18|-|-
CASSPRGGAQETQYF
TGTGCCAGCTCACCGCGAGGGGGGGCCCAAGAGACCCAGTACTTC
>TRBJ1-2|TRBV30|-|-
CAWARRQAMGGYTF
TGTGCCTGGGCCCGACGACAGGCAATGGGTGGCTACACCTTC
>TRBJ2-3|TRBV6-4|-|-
CASSDMGRSTDTQYF
TGTGCCAGCAGTGACATGGGGCGAAGCACAGATACGCAGTATTTT
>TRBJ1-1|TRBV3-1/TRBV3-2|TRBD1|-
CASSRGQGRPNTEAFF
TGTGCCAGCAGCCGCGGACAGGGACGCCCGAACACTGAAGCTTTCTTT
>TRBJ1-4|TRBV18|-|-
CASSPQGFGEKLFF
TGTGCCAGCTCACCCCAGGGGTTCGGTGAAAAACTGTTTTTT
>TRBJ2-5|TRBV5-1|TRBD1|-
CASSPQGQGSETQYF
TGCGCCAGCAGCCCCCAGGGACAGGGGTCGGAGACCCAGTACTTC
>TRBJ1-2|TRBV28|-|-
CASRQTGPNYGYTF
TGTGCCAGCAGACAGACAGGCCCCAACTATGGCTACACCTTC
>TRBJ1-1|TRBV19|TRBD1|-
CASSSKADRDWFAANTEAFF
TGTGCCAGTAGTTCTAAAGCGGACAGGGATTGGTTTGCGGCGAACACTGAAGCTTTCTTT
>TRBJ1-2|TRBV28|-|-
CASDKGVSGYTF
TGTGCCAGCGACAAGGGGGTGAGCGGCTACACCTTC
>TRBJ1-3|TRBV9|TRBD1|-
CASSVTGGSGNTIYF
TGTGCCAGCAGCGTAACAGGGGGCTCTGGAAACACCATATATTTT
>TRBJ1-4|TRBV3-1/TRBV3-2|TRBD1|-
CASSQNSGQGGSRMFF
TGTGCCAGCAGCCAAAACTCGGGACAGGGAGGGTCTAGGATGTTTTTT
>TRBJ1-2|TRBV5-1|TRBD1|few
CASSWDGTGGSTNYGYTF
TGCGCCAGCAGTTGGGACGGGACAGGGGGATCAACTAACTATGGCTACACCTTC
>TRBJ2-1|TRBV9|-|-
CASSEGGNSYNEQFF
TGTGCCAGCAGCGAGGGAGGCAACTCCTACAATGAGCAGTTCTTC
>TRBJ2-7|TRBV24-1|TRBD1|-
CATRTGTGNSYEQYF
TGTGCCACCAGGACGGGGACAGGGAATTCCTACGAGCAGTACTTC
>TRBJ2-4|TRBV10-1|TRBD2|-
CASSEFSGDKNIQYF
TGCGCCAGCAGTGAGTTTAGCGGGGATAAAAACATTCAGTACTTC
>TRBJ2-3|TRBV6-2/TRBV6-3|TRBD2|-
CASSRTSGGAGDTQYF
TGTGCCAGCAGTCGGACTAGCGGGGGGGCTGGAGATACGCAGTATTTT
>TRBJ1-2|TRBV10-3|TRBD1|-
CAIMGTGSGYGYTF
TGTGCCATCATGGGGACAGGTTCTGGGTATGGCTACACCTTC
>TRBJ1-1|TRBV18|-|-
CASSLSREARNTEAFF
TGTGCCAGCTCATTATCAAGGGAGGCGCGGAACACTGAAGCTTTCTTT
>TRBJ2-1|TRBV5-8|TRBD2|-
CASSQPGTSGGNEQFF
TGTGCCAGCAGCCAACCAGGGACTAGCGGAGGCAATGAGCAGTTCTTC
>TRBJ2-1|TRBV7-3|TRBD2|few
CASSSSRTSGNNEQFF
TGTGCCAGCAGCTCATCCCGGACTAGCGGGAACAATGAGCAGTTCTTC
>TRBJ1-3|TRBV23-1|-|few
CASSHFSGGKRSSGNTIYF
TGCGCCAGCAGTCATTTTTCCGGAGGGAAGAGGTCCTCTGGAAACACCATATATTTT
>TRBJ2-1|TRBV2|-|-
CASSELRENEQFF
TGTGCCAGCAGTGAACTCAGGGAGAATGAGCAGTTCTTC
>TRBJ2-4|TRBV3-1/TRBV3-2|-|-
CASSQGGIAKNIQYF
TGTGCCAGCAGCCAAGGGGGGATAGCCAAAAACATTCAGTACTTC
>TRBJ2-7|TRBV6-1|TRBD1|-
CASSETGYEQYF
TGTGCCAGCAGTGAGACAGGGTACGAGCAGTACTTC
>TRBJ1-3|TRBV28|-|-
CASSLGQRLSGNTIYF
TGTGCCAGCAGTTTAGGACAGCGCCTCTCTGGAAACACCATATATTTT
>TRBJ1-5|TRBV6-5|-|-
CASSLGVQPQHF
TGTGCCAGCAGTCTCGGGGTTCAGCCCCAGCATTTT
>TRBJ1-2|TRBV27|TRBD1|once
CASSFVDRGNGYTF
TGTGCCAGCAGTTTTGTCGACAGGGGCAATGGCTACACCTTC
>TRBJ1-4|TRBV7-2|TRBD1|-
CASSTQGSHNEKLFF
TGTGCCAGCAGCACACAGGGGAGCCACAATGAAAAACTGTTTTTT
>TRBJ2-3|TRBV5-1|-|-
CASSLVLADTQYF
TGCGCCAGCAGCTTGGTTCTGGCAGATACGCAGTATTTT
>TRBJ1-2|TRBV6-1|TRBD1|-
CASSEKVPGGTVNYGYTF
TGTGCCAGCAGTGAAAAGGTCCCCGGGGGGACAGTTAACTATGGCTACACCTTC
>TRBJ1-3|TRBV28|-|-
CASSFFWGSGNTIYF
TGTGCCAGCAGTTTTTTCTGGGGCTCTGGAAACACCATATATTTT
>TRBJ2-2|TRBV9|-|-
CASNGQFLINTGELFF
TGTGCCAGCAACGGACAGTTTTTGATAAACACCGGGGAGCTGTTTTTT
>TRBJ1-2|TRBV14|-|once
CASSQEQGRYGYTF
TGTGCCAGCAGCCAAGAACAGGGAAGATATGGCTACACCTTC
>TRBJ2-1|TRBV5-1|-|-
CASSPSSSYNEQFF
TGCGCCAGCAGCCCATCCTCCTCTTACAATGAGCAGTTCTTC
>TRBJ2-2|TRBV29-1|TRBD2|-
CSVTGTSGRVGELFF
TGCAGCGTTACCGGGACTAGCGGGAGAGTCGGGGAGCTGTTTTTT
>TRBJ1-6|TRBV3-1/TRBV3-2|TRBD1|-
CASSQDWGQGYSPLHF
TGTGCCAGCAGCCAAGATTGGGGACAGGGGTATTCACCCCTCCACTTT
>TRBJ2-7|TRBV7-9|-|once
CASSPGAPGEQYF
TGTGCCAGCAGCCCAGGGGCCCCGGGGGAGCAGTACTTC
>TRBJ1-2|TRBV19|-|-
CASSMVGGFNYGYTF
TGTGCCAGTAGTATGGTAGGCGGGTTCAACTATGGCTACACCTTC
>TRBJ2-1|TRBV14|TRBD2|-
CASRLNLAGGLNEQFF
TGTGCCAGCAGGTTGAACCTAGCGGGGGGGCTAAATGAGCAGTTCTTC
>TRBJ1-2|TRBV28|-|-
CASSFYVAATNYGYTF
TGTGCCAGCAGTTTCTACGTTGCCGCAACTAACTATGGCTACACCTTC
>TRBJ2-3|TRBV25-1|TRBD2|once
CASSAGLAGGHGTQYF
TGTGCCAGCAGTGCCGGACTAGCGGGGGGCCATGGTACGCAGTATTTT
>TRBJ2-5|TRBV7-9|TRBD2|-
CASSLKREGETQYF
TGTGCCAGCAGCTTAAAGCGGGAGGGCGAGACCCAGTACTTC
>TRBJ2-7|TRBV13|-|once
CASSLGRGSYEQYF
TGTGCCAGCAGCTTGGGTCGTGGTTCCTACGAGCAGTACTTC
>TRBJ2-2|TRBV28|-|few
CASSLSTVKNTGELFF
TGTGCCAGCAGTTTAAGTACGGTAAAGAACACCGGGGAGCTGTTTTTT
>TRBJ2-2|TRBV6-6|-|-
CASSYSRRTNTGELFF
TGTGCCAGCAGTTACTCGCGGAGGACGAACACCGGGGAGCTGTTTTTT
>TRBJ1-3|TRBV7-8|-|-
CASSRFRFTSGNTIYF
TGTGCCAGCAGCCGTTTTCGTTTCACCTCTGGAAACACCATATATTTT
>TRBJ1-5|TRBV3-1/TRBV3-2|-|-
CASSQVGNQPQHF
TGTGCCAGCAGCCAAGTTGGCAATCAGCCCCAGCATTTT
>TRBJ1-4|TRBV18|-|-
CASLQGLNEKLFF
TGTGCCAGCCTACAGGGCCTTAATGAAAAACTGTTTTTT
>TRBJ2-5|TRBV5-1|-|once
CASSLGVWGQETQYF
TGCGCCAGCAGCTTGGGAGTGTGGGGGCAAGAGACCCAGTACTTC
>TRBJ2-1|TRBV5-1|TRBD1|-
CASSLQGQGIKSEQFF
TGCGCCAGCAGCTTGCAGGGACAGGGGATTAAGTCTGAGCAGTTCTTC